The clone carrying this TCR beta chain was recorded once. Its antigen is not known. The sample is drawn from a study of shared clonotypes between healthy human individuals. Regarding the study as a whole: With few donors, the genetic and exposure-history diversity represented was limited. As a rule, naive subsets had a larger estimated richness than memory subsets.

The CDR3 runs 15 residues. J was trimmed by 3 bases and V by 6 bases; bases with no gene match: 9. Germline loops: CDR1 SNHLY, CDR2 FYNNEI. Profiled with immunoSEQ multiplex PCR; TCRdb holds only in-frame clones, not every one. Of nearly 1 million clones in the sample, 60% to 85% were seen once. Sequencing was carried out using memory CD4+ T cells sorted from blood. This sample's subset: CD45RA-negative fraction. The chain recombines TRBV2 with TRBJ2-5, with 8 bases lining up with TRBD2. The sequence was obtained from a man in his late teens or twenties in good health. The CDR3 DNA follows: TGTGCCAGCAGCCTTAGGCCAGCGGGAGAAGAGACCCAGTACTTC. This sequence encodes CASSLRPAGEETQYF.